This TCR beta chain was recorded in a study of T cell responses to AZD1222 COVID-19 vaccine. The CDR3 extends over 13 amino acids. Trimming took off 4 bases at V and 4 bases at J, with 10 bases between the two ends. CDR1 and CDR2 from the germline V gene are LGHDT and YNNKEL (reference sequence). TCRdb keeps only in-frame clones here, not all; method: immunoSEQ multiplex PCR. The table shows about 130,000 clones, with over 70% occurring only once. The rearrangement links TRBV3-1 (or the pseudogene TRBV3-2) to TRBJ1-2, with a tentative D call TRBD1 (5 bases). The sequence was obtained from an adult in good health. The source was peripheral blood, collected on day 0 of AZD1222 vaccination. DNA of the CDR3: TGTGCCAGCAGCCCAACAGGACTCTATGGCTACACCTTC. Translated, it gives CASSPTGLYGYTF.